These T cell receptor beta chains were read from a single sample in a study of blood T cell repertoires in COVID-19. Method: immunoSEQ multiplex PCR; TCRdb's copy keeps in-frame clones and lacks some. Seen here are 220,000 or so clones, over 75% observed once, and the top ten hold 3% to 3.5%. Sequencing was done on a sample of PBMCs or T cells enriched from blood (not recorded which). These receptors came from a woman aged 18-29 years in a cohort exposed to, infected with or recovered from COVID-19 (not recorded which). CDR3s include the opening cysteine and the closing phenylalanine or tryptophan. Fields, in order: CDR3 DNA, CDR3 protein, D gene, clone size, J gene, V gene, CDR3 length. The D gene is left open where the match is weak. Not all rows give a size; the values are once, few, many and, for expanded clones, a class.

TGTGCCAGCAGTGAACCGGGCCAAGAGACCCAGTACTTC	CASSEPGQETQYF	-	-	TRBJ2-5	TRBV25-1	13
TGTGCCAGCTTCCAAACAGGTGGAAGCTCTGGAAACACCATATATTTT	CASFQTGGSSGNTIYF	-	-	TRBJ1-3	TRBV6-4	16
TGTGCCAGCAGGCGCGGGGGAAGGGGTCAGCCCCAGCATTTT	CASRRGGRGQPQHF	-	-	TRBJ1-5	TRBV28	14
TGTGCCAGCGACCGACGGAGTTCTCACGAGCAGTACTTC	CASDRRSSHEQYF	-	-	TRBJ2-7	TRBV19	13
TGTGCCAGCAGACCTGGACAGGGGGAAAATTCACCCCTCCACTTT	CASRPGQGENSPLHF	TRBD1	-	TRBJ1-6	TRBV6-6	15
TGTGCCAGCAGCTTGCCCAGCGGGGAAGGGGAGCAGTACTTC	CASSLPSGEGEQYF	TRBD2	few	TRBJ2-7	TRBV5-4	14
TGTGCCAGCAGGGGAGGGCGGGGTCCGGACACTGAAGCTTTCTTT	CASRGGRGPDTEAFF	-	-	TRBJ1-1	TRBV27	15
TGCGCCAGCAGCCGGGAGTCAGGGAGGAACGAAAAACTGTTTTTT	CASSRESGRNEKLFF	-	-	TRBJ1-4	TRBV5-1	15
TGTGCCAGCAGTGGGACAGGGGGCTACGAGCAGTACTTC	CASSGTGGYEQYF	TRBD1	-	TRBJ2-7	TRBV6-4	13
TGCGCCAGCAGCTTGGGTCGGGAAGACTACAATGAGCAGTTCTTC	CASSLGREDYNEQFF	-	-	TRBJ2-1	TRBV5-1	15
TGTGCCAGCAGCACCCTCACAGGGGGTCTCTACGAGCAGTACTTC	CASSTLTGGLYEQYF	TRBD1	-	TRBJ2-7	TRBV7-9	15
TGTGCCAGCAGTCCCGGGACAGGGACGGACGAGCAGTACTTC	CASSPGTGTDEQYF	TRBD1	-	TRBJ2-7	TRBV28	14
TGTGCTAGCAGCCCGGGACTAGCTTTGAACAATGAGCAGTTCTTC	CASSPGLALNNEQFF	TRBD2	-	TRBJ2-1	TRBV7-7	15
TGTGCCACCAGTGATCAGGGGGCGGGACTAGCGGGACAAGAGACCCAGTACTTC	CATSDQGAGLAGQETQYF	TRBD2	-	TRBJ2-5	TRBV24-1	18
TGTGCCAGCAGCCAAGAGGCCAGGGTCGGGGAGACCCAGTACTTC	CASSQEARVGETQYF	-	-	TRBJ2-5	TRBV3-1/TRBV3-2	15
TGTGCCAGCAGCTTAGGCCCCAGCGGGAGAGGCTCCTACAATGAGCAGTTCTTC	CASSLGPSGRGSYNEQFF	TRBD2	once	TRBJ2-1	TRBV11-3	18
TGCGCCAGCAGCTTGGAGGACTTTTTAGGCTACACCTTC	CASSLEDFLGYTF	-	-	TRBJ1-2	TRBV5-1	13
TGTGCCAGCAGTTTGGGGGGTGAGGCTTTCTTT	CASSLGGEAFF	-	-	TRBJ1-1	TRBV12-3/TRBV12-4	11
TGTGCCAGCAGCTTACTGTCTAGCGGGGGGCTATCAGATACGCAGTATTTT	CASSLLSSGGLSDTQYF	TRBD2	-	TRBJ2-3	TRBV7-9	17
TGTGCCAGCAGCCGAGGGTACGAGCAGTACTTC	CASSRGYEQYF	-	few	TRBJ2-7	TRBV3-1/TRBV3-2	11
TGTGCCAGCAATCCCCAAGCAGGGGGCAATGAAAAACTGTTTTTT	CASNPQAGGNEKLFF	TRBD1	-	TRBJ1-4	TRBV6-5	15
TGTGCCACCAGCAGAGCTCCAGGCTCTGGGGCCAACGTCCTGACTTTC	CATSRAPGSGANVLTF	-	-	TRBJ2-6	TRBV15	16
TGTGCCAGCAGCCAGGGTCAGGGGGGCTGGAATGAGCAGTTCTTC	CASSQGQGGWNEQFF	-	-	TRBJ2-1	TRBV3-1/TRBV3-2	15
TGCGCCAGCAGTGAGGGACAGGGGTACGAGCAGTACTTC	CASSEGQGYEQYF	TRBD1	-	TRBJ2-7	TRBV10-1	13
TGTGCCAGCAGCTCAAGGGGGGGGTCCCTAGCCAAAAACATTCAGTACTTC	CASSSRGGSLAKNIQYF	-	-	TRBJ2-4	TRBV7-8	17
TGTGCCAGTAGTAGGGACAGGGGTGGTGGTGAGCAGTTCTTC	CASSRDRGGGEQFF	TRBD1	once	TRBJ2-1	TRBV19	14
TGTGCCAGCAGCCCTAGTCGGCTAGCGGGGGGAGGAGAGCAGTTCTTC	CASSPSRLAGGGEQFF	TRBD2	-	TRBJ2-1	TRBV7-3	16
TGTGCCAGCAGCCGACGCGGGACAGCGCTCACCGGGGAGCTGTTTTTT	CASSRRGTALTGELFF	-	many	TRBJ2-2	TRBV7-9	16